This entry lists 24 T cell receptor beta chains sequenced from one sample in a study of T cells expressing NK-cell markers. TCRdb re-called the 5' RACE reads and gives one entry per CDR3 protein, without DNA. This sample carries about 390,000 distinct CDR3 sequences, with about 10% going to the ten biggest clones. The sequencing sample was made of blood T cells: a sorted CD56 or NKG2C T cell subset, CD4+ or CD8+ T cells, or bulk PBMC T cells (not recorded which). The receptors derive from a woman in her forties or fifties in good health.

The chain recombines TRBV3-1 with TRBJ1-6. CDR1 and CDR2 (germline): LGHDT, YNNKEL (reference sequence). The CDR3 runs to 17 residues. CDR3 amino acids: CASSHATGGSYNSPLHF.

The chain joins TRBV25-1 to TRBJ2-1. The CDR3 consists of 15 residues. Germline values: CDR1 MGHDK, CDR2 SYGVNS. CDR3 protein: CASSEAPSSYNEQFF.

The gene calls are TRBV6-5 and TRBJ1-1. The CDR3 is 14 residues long. Germline CDR1 reads MNHEY; CDR2 reads SVGAGI. The CDR3 protein is CASSYGRGPSEAFF.

The chain uses TRBV7-8 and TRBJ2-2. Germline V gene data show CDR1 as SGHVS and CDR2 as FQNEAQ. The CDR3 consists of 16 residues. CDR3 in amino acids: CASSLGLLGSGGELFF.

The J gene is TRBJ1-4, the V gene TRBV11-2; TCRdb reports TRBD1, a call that lacks DNA to check it against. The CDR3 covers 14 residues. CDR1 is SGHAT and CDR2 is FQNNGV in the germline V gene. The CDR3 loop is CASSRDRSGEKLFF.

The rearrangement joins TRBV12-3 or TRBV12-4 to TRBJ1-5. The CDR3 length is 13 residues. CDR3 protein: CASSLYVGQPQHF.

The gene calls are TRBV20-1 and TRBJ2-1; the D call of TRBD1 rests on TCRdb alone, since no DNA is present to check it. Germline V gene lookup returns CDR1 DFQATT and CDR2 SNEGSKA (reference sequence). This CDR3 spans 14 amino acids. The chain's CDR3 is CSARERGYYNEQFF.

The V call is TRBV27, the J call TRBJ1-5; TCRdb returns TRBD1, unconfirmable since there is no DNA. Germline V CDR1 and CDR2: MNHEY, SMNVEV (reference sequence). The CDR3 length is 14 residues. Here the CDR3 reads CASKTTGSNQPQHF.

The chain uses TRBV11-2 and TRBJ2-2; TCRdb picks TRBD1, but there is no DNA to check that call. The CDR3 loop spans 15 amino acids. From germline, CDR1 is SGHAT and CDR2 FQNNGV. The CDR3 region is CASRSPGRRGGELFF.

This rearrangement joins TRBV24-1 to TRBJ2-2; TCRdb calls TRBD1, which cannot be checked without DNA. The CDR3 spans 15 residues. The germline V gene encodes CDR1 KGHDR and CDR2 SFDVKD. CDR3 sequence reads: CATSLGAFGTGELFF.

The CDR3 loop is CASSSGRIASTDTQYF. V is TRBV11-1 and J is TRBJ2-3; the D call of TRBD1 rests on TCRdb alone, since no DNA is present to check it. The germline V gene encodes CDR1 SGHAT and CDR2 FQDESV (reference sequence). The CDR3 is 16 residues long.

The V call is TRBV3-1, the J call TRBJ2-5. This CDR3 region has 13 residues. Germline CDR1 reads LGHDT; CDR2 reads YNNKEL (reference sequence). Here the CDR3 reads CASTNSMRETQYF.

The rearrangement links TRBV5-6 to TRBJ2-3; TCRdb reports TRBD2, a call that lacks DNA to check it against. CDR1 SGHDT and CDR2 YYEEEE come from the germline V gene. The CDR3 is 19 amino acids. The CDR3 protein is CASSPETGLAGRKADTQYF.

This chain joins TRBV12-3 or TRBV12-4 and TRBJ2-1; TCRdb designates TRBD1, a call that cannot be tested without DNA. CDR3 length equals 15 residues. The CDR3: CASGGAGRRLNEQFF.

This rearrangement joins TRBV12-3 or TRBV12-4 to TRBJ1-1. The CDR3 is 14 residues long. CDR3 sequence reads: CASSPHGPNSEAFF.

V and J are TRBV5-1 and TRBJ2-1; the TCRdb D gene call, TRBD2, has no DNA to confirm it. Germline V CDR1 and CDR2: SGHRS, YFSETQ. The CDR3 is 17 residues long. The CDR3 sequence is CASSLEAGGSGRNEQFF.

This chain joins TRBV2 and TRBJ2-7. The V gene's germline CDR1 is SNHLY and CDR2 FYNNEI. The CDR3 totals 13 residues. The CDR3 loop reads CASSEERTYEQYF.

The chain employs TRBV5-8 and TRBJ2-3. This CDR3 comprises 11 residues. Germline assignment: CDR1 SGHTS and CDR2 YDEGEE. CDR3 protein: CARHTLLAQYF.

V and J are TRBV4-1 and TRBJ1-1. Per the germline V gene, CDR1 is MGHRA and CDR2 is YSYEKL. The CDR3 extends over 15 amino acids. Here the CDR3 reads CASSQDLSKNTEAFF.

The V gene is TRBV20-1, the J gene TRBJ2-3; with no DNA, the TCRdb D assignment of TRBD2 cannot be verified. Per the germline V gene, CDR1 is DFQATT and CDR2 is SNEGSKA (reference sequence). The CDR3 consists of 15 residues. The CDR3 loop is CSAIPLVLDTDTQYF.

This sequence joins TRBV29-1 and TRBJ2-1; TCRdb selects TRBD2, and the lack of DNA leaves this call unchecked. The CDR3 contains 17 residues. Germline values: CDR1 SQVTM, CDR2 ANQGSEA. The CDR3 loop reads CSVGGTFGPRNYNEQFF.

V usage is TRBV11-3 and J usage is TRBJ2-5; the D call from TCRdb, TRBD1, cannot be confirmed without DNA. The CDR3 sequence is 16 residues long. The germline V gene has CDR1 SGHNT and CDR2 YENEEA. The chain's CDR3 is CASSEGTHVVQETQYF.

The rearrangement joins TRBV4-2 to TRBJ2-6. This CDR3 has 16 amino acids. Per germline, CDR1 LGHNA and CDR2 YNFKEQ. This CDR3 reads CASSQERGSGANVLTF.

This chain links TRBV30 with TRBJ2-2. Germline V gives CDR1 GTSNPN, CDR2 SVGIG (reference sequence). The length of the CDR3 is 12 residues. CDR3 loop: CAWDYYSGELFF.